This entry features one T cell receptor beta chain sequence. Here immunoSEQ multiplex PCR was the method, and the copy in TCRdb shows in-frame clones only, minus some. The sample holds about 140,000 clones, roughly 86% seen once. The data belong to a study of cytomegalovirus exposure and HLA in healthy donors. This CDR3 is 15 amino acids long. Germline-derived CDR1 and CDR2 are SGHVS and FNYEAQ. V dropped 2 bases and J dropped 4 bases, with 14 bases sitting between them. The clonotype comes from a man between 18 and 35 years old in good health and CMV-seropositive. What was sequenced was PBMCs. V usage is TRBV7-6 and J usage is TRBJ1-1; unclear D gene. This CDR3 is CASSLFGVGSTEAFF. The CDR3 bases are TGTGCCAGCAGCTTATTCGGGGTGGGGAGCACTGAAGCTTTCTTT.